The following is a TCR beta chain sequence with its context. The sample comes from a study of technical replicates of blood from a handful of donors. V trimming: 5 bases; J trimming: 4 bases; junction bases outside the gene matches: 8. CDR3 size: 16 residues. Germline V lookup: CDR1 SGHVS, CDR2 FNYEAQ. Clones were sequenced by immunoSEQ multiplex PCR, and TCRdb holds only the in-frame ones, with some missing. The table has 50,000 to 70,000 clones, 75% to 90% seen once. The rearrangement uses TRBV7-6 and TRBJ2-6, with 7 bases that match TRBD1. This TCR came from a human donor in good health. Some clones in this sample may be carry-over from other donors' samples. The material sequenced was PBMCs. The CDR3 DNA follows: TGTGCCAGCAGCCGACAGGGTTCTATGGGGGCCAACGTCCTGACTTTC. Translation gives CASSRQGSMGANVLTF.